The clone carrying this T cell receptor (beta chain) was detected many times. The data were taken from a study of CD8+CD57+ T cells in acquired aplastic anemia. Overall study context: On average, sorted CD4+ and CD8+ cells gave 3.2 ug of DNA.

TCR beta VDJ combinations and CDR3 sequences were profiled from genomic DNA. TCRdb re-analysed the reads in MiXCR, keeping a single row per CDR3 protein. This sample has tens of thousands of distinct CDR3 sequences, with approximately 51% found just once. Sequences were obtained from sorted CD4+, CD8+, or CD8+CD57+ T cells (not recorded which) from PBMCs. This TCR derives from a human donor in good health, serving as a control.

CDR3 sequence reads: CASSFQGQGGGSPLHF. CDR3 nucleotides: TGTGCCAGCAGCTTTCAAGGACAGGGGGGAGGTTCACCCCTCCACTTT. The chain carries TRBV7-9 and TRBJ1-6; the match to TRBD1 covers 10 bases. Germline CDR1 and CDR2: SEHNR and FQNEAQ (reference sequence). V lost 3 bases, J lost 9 bases, and 8 bases stayed unmatched. CDR3 length: 16 amino acids.